This T cell receptor beta chain was sequenced in a study of T cell responses to AZD1222 COVID-19 vaccine. Study-wide results and caveats: Every sample of the repertoires postdated the peak T cell response.

The V gene's germline CDR1 is SGHNT and CDR2 YENEEA. This CDR3 has 16 amino acids. V shed 8 bases, J shed 3 bases, and the junction held 13 bases outside the gene matches. Clones were read by immunoSEQ multiplex PCR, and TCRdb kept only the in-frame ones, dropping some. Found here are more than 140,000 clones, approximately 90% of them singletons; the top ten hold roughly 3.5%. As to this clone: The antigen remains unidentified.

The clonotype comes from an adult in good health. The rearrangement links TRBV11-3 to TRBJ1-1; 9 bases agree with TRBD1. This specimen was peripheral blood, taken on day 0 of MenACWY control vaccination. The CDR3 loop is CASAGQGIYGDTEAFF. CDR3 bases: TGTGCCAGCGCGGGACAGGGCATCTATGGGGACACTGAAGCTTTCTTT.